These T cell receptor beta chains were read from a single sample in a study of blood T cell repertoires in COVID-19. Assay used: immunoSEQ multiplex PCR; TCRdb lists only in-frame clones, some missing. This sample carries some 80,000 clones, more than 75% of them seen once, and the ten largest clones take 10% to 11%. The specimen sequenced was peripheral blood. The receptor source for this set is a man between 60 and 70 years old with COVID-19, enrolled during active disease. Each CDR3 is given with its conserved first and last residue.

CDR3aa | j_gene | v_gene | len
CSVEAGTPTDTQYF | TRBJ2-3 | TRBV29-1 | 14
CASSPFQGREGEKLFF | TRBJ1-4 | TRBV7-2 | 16
CSARDIYEQYF | TRBJ2-7 | TRBV20-1 | 11
CATSRASSGVSYEQYF | TRBJ2-7 | TRBV15 | 16
CASSTSTATDTQYF | TRBJ2-3 | TRBV2 | 14
CASRERDSEAFF | TRBJ1-1 | TRBV12-3/TRBV12-4 | 12
CASRRTGDYGYTF | TRBJ1-2 | TRBV2 | 13
CASSQEGAGTEAFF | TRBJ1-1 | TRBV3-1/TRBV3-2 | 14
CASSKIQGDRYSGNTIYF | TRBJ1-3 | TRBV21-1 | 18
CASSEGQNYEQYF | TRBJ2-7 | TRBV5-1 | 13
CASSEIPGLAGLELFF | TRBJ2-2 | TRBV9 | 16
CASSQDGAGYGYTF | TRBJ1-2 | TRBV14 | 14
CASSLPGQVYNEQFF | TRBJ2-1 | TRBV5-1 | 15
CASSAGGVQSGFSGANVLTF | TRBJ2-6 | TRBV9 | 20
CASSRTGSGNTIYF | TRBJ1-3 | TRBV11-3 | 14
CASPGDFQGTSPLHF | TRBJ1-6 | TRBV30 | 15
CASGELYREIPQNEQFF | TRBJ2-1 | TRBV10-1 | 17
CASSPLAASGLAGAYEQYF | TRBJ2-7 | TRBV18 | 19
CSVARVNTGELFF | TRBJ2-2 | TRBV29-1 | 13
CASSIIRPGHLNYGYTF | TRBJ1-2 | TRBV19 | 17
CASSEGEGAPQHF | TRBJ1-5 | TRBV6-1 | 13
CASSGDRVGTIYF | TRBJ1-3 | TRBV18 | 13
CASSRDEGDESPKAFF | TRBJ1-1 | TRBV5-1 | 16
CASSSVGLANTGELFF | TRBJ2-2 | TRBV7-9 | 16